These 23 T cell receptor beta chains share one sample of origin, sequenced in a study of T-cell reconstitution after alpha-beta-depleted transplantation in children. The TCRbeta library was prepared with unique molecular identifiers. Using its own MiXCR run on the PCR reads, TCRdb lists one record per CDR3 protein. The data contain a few hundred thousand distinct CDR3 sequences, around 10% of them singletons. The input for sequencing was peripheral blood, taken 180 days after TCRalphabeta/CD19-depleted stem cell transplant. The receptors come from a male patient aged 2 to 9 who had a stem cell transplant for chronic granulomatous disease, so the T cells may come from the graft donor.

V usage is TRBV14 and J usage is TRBJ2-1, with TRBD2 matching 10 bases. Germline lookup yields CDR1 SGHDN and CDR2 FVKESK. The length of the CDR3 is 17 residues. V shed 1 base, J shed 7 bases, and the junction held 10 bases outside the gene matches. Here the CDR3 reads CASSQGLLAGARNEQFF. The CDR3 nucleotides read TGTGCCAGCAGCCAAGGGCTTCTAGCGGGAGCCCGGAATGAGCAGTTCTTC.

This clonotype appeared many times. The chain uses TRBV10-3 and TRBJ2-3, with D hard to call. This CDR3 comprises 15 residues. Looked up from germline, CDR1 is ENHRY and CDR2 is SYGVKD. Trimming stripped 4 bases from V and 4 bases from J, with 15 bases between. The CDR3 region is CAISGQWPLADTQYF. The DNA for the CDR3 is TGTGCCATCAGTGGTCAATGGCCCCTCGCAGATACGCAGTATTTT.

This clonotype has ten or more counts. The J gene is TRBJ2-7, the V gene TRBV2; 11 bases match TRBD1. Germline CDR1 SNHLY, CDR2 FYNNEI. Germline trimming cut 3 bases from V and 0 bases from J; bases unmatched to any gene: 1. The CDR3 runs 15 residues. The CDR3 sequence: CASSDGTGGSYEQYF. The CDR3 DNA reads TGTGCCAGCAGTGATGGGACAGGGGGCTCCTACGAGCAGTACTTC.

This clonotype appeared many times. The chain recombines TRBV9 with TRBJ2-1; 10 bases line up with TRBD2. V shed 3 bases, J shed 6 bases, and the junction held 9 bases outside the gene matches. Germline V lookup: CDR1 SGDLS, CDR2 YYNGEE. CDR3 length equals 16 residues. Here the CDR3 reads CASSGKAGGPGNEQFF. In nucleotides, the CDR3 is TGTGCCAGCAGCGGGAAAGCGGGAGGGCCAGGCAATGAGCAGTTCTTC.

As for this clonotype: A much larger clone differs by one base, so this may be a read error. The chain combines TRBV5-5 with TRBJ2-7; a possible D gene is TRBD1 (6 bases). Germline V lookup: CDR1 SGHKS, CDR2 YYEKEE (reference sequence). CDR3 length: 16 residues. CDR3 region: CASSLEDRLPGYEQSF. The DNA of the CDR3 is TGTGCCAGCAGCTTGGAGGACAGACTCCCTGGGTACGAGCAGTCCTTC.

As concerns this clonotype: A much more abundant neighbour one base away suggests this may be a read error. The CDR3 sequence: CASSPLTGGIYELYF. CDR3 DNA: TGTGCCAGCTCACCATTAACAGGGGGCATCTACGAGCTGTACTTC. This chain links TRBV18 with TRBJ2-7, with TRBD1 matching over 9 bases. Germline assignment: CDR1 KGHSH and CDR2 LQKENI. The CDR3 sequence is 15 residues long.

The V gene is TRBV19, the J gene TRBJ2-1; maybe TRBD1 (6 bases). The germline V gene has CDR1 LNHDA and CDR2 SQIVND (reference sequence). CDR3 length: 14 amino acids. V lost 6 bases and J 2 bases, leaving 11 bases between the germline ends. CDR3 DNA: TGTGCCAGTAGAAACCCAGGGGCCTACAATGAGCAGTTCTTC. Protein: CASRNPGAYNEQFF. Using reference TRBV19 and TRBJ2-1 for the parts outside the CDR3, the full variable domain is DGGITQSPKYLFRKEGQNVTLSCEQNLNHDAMYWYRQDPGQGLRLIYYSQIVNDFQKGDIAEGYSVSREKKESFPLTVTSAQKNPTAFYLCASRNPGAYNEQFFGPGTRLTVL.

In this sample, this clonotype turned up many times. The rearrangement joins TRBV12-3 or TRBV12-4 to TRBJ2-7, with a tentative D call TRBD2 (5 bases). The germline V and J ends were trimmed by 7 bases and 2 bases, with 12 bases remaining between them. The CDR3 covers 13 residues. The CDR3 bases are TGTGCCAGCACCATAGCGATTACCTACGAGCAGTACTTC. Amino acid sequence: CASTIAITYEQYF.

This chain links TRBV4-1 with TRBJ2-2, with 7 bases aligning to TRBD1. Trimming removed 2 bases from V and 0 bases from J; junction bases left unmatched: 3. Germline lookup yields CDR1 MGHRA and CDR2 YSYEKL. The CDR3 is 16 amino acids. CDR3 residues: CASSQLGGPNTGELFF. The CDR3 DNA reads TGCGCCAGCAGCCAACTAGGGGGCCCGAACACCGGGGAGCTGTTTTTT.

This clonotype appeared many times. The chain carries TRBV4-1 and TRBJ2-1; 8 bases are shared with TRBD1. The length of the CDR3 is 16 residues. From germline, CDR1 is MGHRA and CDR2 YSYEKL. Trimming cost V 4 bases and J 0 bases; bases outside gene matches: 5. The CDR3 DNA sequence: TGCGCCAGCAGCCGGAGGACAGGGAGCTCCTACAATGAGCAGTTCTTC. Translation gives CASSRRTGSSYNEQFF.

In its sample, this clonotype was seen many times. The chain has TRBV9 and TRBJ2-3, with 10 positions matching TRBD2. V trimming: 0 bases; J trimming: 3 bases; junction bases outside the gene matches: 4. CDR3 size: 16 residues. From germline, CDR1 is SGDLS and CDR2 YYNGEE. CDR3 protein: CASSVVAGGPTDTQYF. In DNA, the CDR3 is TGTGCCAGCAGCGTAGTAGCGGGAGGTCCTACAGATACGCAGTATTTT.

This clonotype occurred many times. V gene TRBV6-2 or TRBV6-3 combines with J gene TRBJ1-1; 11 nucleotides match TRBD1. This CDR3 has 15 amino acids. The V segment lost 6 bases and the J segment 4 bases; nucleotides outside the gene matches: 7. CDR1 is MNHEY and CDR2 is SVGEGT in the germline V gene. CDR3 loop: CASSAGQGDVTEAFF. The CDR3 nucleotides read TGTGCCAGCAGCGCGGGACAGGGGGATGTCACTGAAGCTTTCTTT.

This clonotype was seen repeatedly, ten times or more. V gene TRBV7-2 combines with J gene TRBJ2-7; D perhaps matches TRBD2 (6 bases). Trimming removed 3 bases at V and 1 base at J, with 10 bases between. In germline, CDR1 is SGHTA, CDR2 FQGNSA. The CDR3 is made up of 14 amino acids. CDR3 loop: CASSFSGGSYEQYF. In nucleotides, the CDR3 is TGTGCCAGCAGCTTCTCCGGGGGTTCCTACGAGCAGTACTTC.

This clonotype was counted at least ten times. The chain links TRBV5-1 to TRBJ2-2; 7 positions match TRBD1. The V gene's germline CDR1 is SGHRS and CDR2 YFSETQ. CDR3 length: 15 residues. The junction had 2 bases not matched to a gene; V was cut back by 1 base and J by 2 bases. The CDR3 spells CASSLQGGNTGELFF. The CDR3 coding sequence is TGCGCCAGCAGCTTGCAAGGGGGCAACACCGGGGAGCTGTTTTTT.

This clonotype appeared many times. This chain connects TRBV7-8 to TRBJ2-7, with D hard to call. This CDR3 comprises 14 residues. Germline V gene data show CDR1 as SGHVS and CDR2 as FQNEAQ. Deletions cut 5 bases from V and 4 bases from J, with 15 bases between. The CDR3 DNA sequence: TGTGCCAGCAGCCCCGGACCACAACGGTACGAGCAGTACTTC. Protein sequence: CASSPGPQRYEQYF. Together with reference TRBV7-8 and TRBJ2-7, the CDR3 gives the full variable domain: GAGVSQSPRYKVAKRGQDVALRCDPISGHVSLFWYQQALGQGPEFLTYFQNEAQLDKSGLPSDRFFAERPEGSVSTLKIQRTQQEDSAVYLCASSPGPQRYEQYFGPGTRLTVT.

This clonotype was seen ten or more times. This rearrangement joins TRBV28 to TRBJ2-7, with D perhaps being TRBD1 or TRBD2 (5 bases each). There are 14 residues in the CDR3. Germline V gives CDR1 MDHEN, CDR2 SYDVKM. Between the trimmed V and J ends, which lost 5 bases and 2 bases, there was a span of 13 bases. The CDR3 DNA is TGTGCCAGCAGTCTGGGACCGACAACCTACGAGCAGTACTTC. Translated, it gives CASSLGPTTYEQYF.

The chain employs TRBV11-3 and TRBJ2-7; weak D call: TRBD1 (5 bases). V was clipped by 5 bases and J by 6 bases, with 14 bases between them. The germline V gene encodes CDR1 SGHNT and CDR2 YENEEA. There are 13 residues in the CDR3. The CDR3 DNA sequence: TGTGCCAGCAGCCGTGCAGGGTCTCCCGAGCAGTACTTC. Translated, it gives CASSRAGSPEQYF.

This clonotype has ten or more counts. This rearrangement joins TRBV12-3 or TRBV12-4 to TRBJ2-1; maybe TRBD1 (5 bases). Trimming removed 3 bases from V and 4 bases from J, with 13 bases in between. This CDR3 has 15 amino acids. In DNA, the CDR3 is TGTGCCAGCAGTTTCGACAGTACAAGTTACAATGAGCAGTTCTTC. This codes for CASSFDSTSYNEQFF.

This clonotype was recorded at least ten times. This chain connects TRBV20-1 to TRBJ2-2, with 7 nucleotides matching TRBD1. Germline CDR1 is DFQATT and CDR2 is SNEGSKA (reference sequence). The CDR3 spans 13 residues. With V trimmed by 7 bases and J by 0 bases, 2 bases remained unmatched. CDR3 DNA sequence: TGCAGTGGAGGGGGCGCGAACACCGGGGAGCTGTTTTTT. Translation: CSGGGANTGELFF.

This sequence joins TRBV30 and TRBJ2-1; TRBD2 matches at 8 bases. This CDR3 has 15 residues. Unmatched junction bases numbered 10, after V lost 7 bases and J lost 2 bases. CDR1 and CDR2 (germline): GTSNPN, SVGIG (reference sequence). The CDR3 nucleotides read TGTGCCTTACAGGAGGCGGGAGGACCCTACAATGAGCAGTTCTTC. It translates to CALQEAGGPYNEQFF.

This chain links TRBV23-1 with TRBJ2-7; D is perhaps TRBD2 (6 bases). TRBV23-1 is sorted into the ORF group, with uncertain function. V shed 3 bases and J shed 3 bases, with 12 bases lying between them. CDR3 length equals 14 residues. In nucleotides, the CDR3 is TGCGCCAGCAGTCAGTCGACAGCGGGCTACGAGCAGTACTTC. This encodes CASSQSTAGYEQYF.

Notes on this clonotype: A much larger clone lies one base from this, so it may be a read error. The rearrangement links TRBV29-1 to TRBJ1-2; D remains ambiguous. V dropped 3 bases and J dropped 2 bases, with 7 bases sitting between them. The CDR3 runs to 12 residues. CDR1 SQVTM and CDR2 ANQGSEA come from the germline V gene. CDR3 loop: CSVEPVNYGYTF. The CDR3 nucleotides read TGCAGCGTTGAGCCAGTAAACTATGGCTACACCTTC.

This clonotype was seen many times. The chain recombines TRBV5-6 with TRBJ1-3; 8 nucleotides line up with TRBD1. This CDR3 is 14 amino acids long. V shed 3 bases and J 2 bases; nucleotides not matched to a gene: 1. From germline, CDR1 is SGHDT and CDR2 YYEEEE. The CDR3 sequence: CASSSTGAGNTIYF. The CDR3, as DNA: TGTGCCAGCAGCTCGACAGGGGCTGGAAACACCATATATTTT.